Described below is a single TCR beta chain sequence and its context. There are a few counts of this clone. Its recognized antigen is unknown. Within one base of it there is no much larger clone, and no base qualities were kept. The data are from a study of T cell responses to AZD1222 COVID-19 vaccine (dated by TCRdb to about 2021). For the study in its entirety: AZD1222 recipients with second doses at about 4 weeks or about 12 weeks were pooled, because spike-specific TCR depth and breadth did not differ between schedules. TCR sequencing covered over 230 trial participants: roughly 200 given two doses of AZD1222 and 26 given two doses of MenACWY control vaccine. Trial participants were enrolled into age subgroups of 18-55, 56-69 and 70-plus years, which contained approximately 150, 30 and 60 TCR-sequenced participants, respectively.

This specimen's time point label, interpreted: baseline before first vaccination. Vaccinee samples came from UK trials COV001 and COV002, including a single-blind randomized controlled phase 2/3 trial of AZD1222 (ChAdOx1 nCoV-19) in healthy adults. Trial participant PBMC samples were collected at day 0 and day 28 after the second dose for TCRbeta chain sequencing. The CDR3 regions of human TCRbeta chains were analyzed by immunosequencing. On the study's bioinformatics: TCRs in the repertoires were compared against a reference library of SARS-CoV-2-specific TCRs that had been generated with the MIRA antigen-specificity platform. Breadth was defined as the fraction of unique TCRs that were SARS-CoV-2-associated. Depth was defined as the fraction of total T cells that were SARS-CoV-2-associated. Using the MIRA data, each spike-specific TCR was assigned both to the spike region to which the TCR was reactive and to a CD4 or CD8 class. Log10-transformed breadth and depth values were compared by one-way ANOVA with Sidak's multiple comparisons tests. Here the immuneACCESS table is served through TCRdb, limited to in-frame sequences with V and J called. Missing clones are a known gap in these copies; in checked studies unresolved V genes cover under half, and the rest lacks a known reason. For V, J and clone size, that table is used; D and trimming come from the DNA. The table for this sample lists fewer than 85,000 clones; roughly 90% of them were counted only once. Approximately 4.5% of the sample is held by the ten biggest clonotypes.

A distance of 11 bases separates the germline ends of V and J, which lose 5 bases and 6 bases respectively. The CDR3 sequence holds 12 residues, the cysteine and phenylalanine included. The retained sequence is limited to the CDR3, 36 bases, with the frame set at the first base. CDR1 and CDR2 are drawn from the germline V gene (reference sequence): MNHEY, SMNVEV. On the study overall, not on this receptor specifically: Nearly half of unique spike-specific TCRs reportedly recognized epitopes outside regions mutated in the B.1.351 and B.1.1.7 variants. No day 14 peak-response samples were available, so repertoires were characterized only after the peak T cell response. Participants were mostly white British, with more females than males. The authors suggested clonal diversity may have been underestimated. The vaccine-associated CD4 TCRs covered the entire spike protein, and the dominant responses fell in regions 160-218 and 743-854. A significant rise in spike-specific TCR breadth and depth was observed after two AZD1222 doses relative to day 0 and relative to MenACWY recipients. The 56-69-year group was small, and its depth increase did not reach significance, likely because of low power. Conclusions about previously exposed vaccinees are limited, since just a handful of AZD1222 recipients were seropositive for SARS-CoV-2 at baseline.

This clonotype originated in an adult in good health. Material: peripheral blood, obtained on day 0 of AZD1222 vaccination. The V and J genes are TRBV27 and TRBJ2-7; the D region possibly corresponds to TRBD2 (5 bases align). The CDR3 sequence is CASSAGWAEQYF. The sequenced DNA is TGTGCCAGCAGTGCGGGCTGGGCCGAGCAGTACTTC.